This T cell receptor beta chain derives from a study of cytomegalovirus exposure and HLA in healthy donors. The PCR used 60 Vbeta and 13 Jbeta primers. Method: immunoSEQ multiplex PCR; TCRdb's copy keeps in-frame clones and lacks some. The table has about 150,000 clones, roughly 80% seen once; the top ten hold 6% to 7.5%. CDR1 and CDR2 (germline): SGDLS, YYNGEE. Trimming took 3 bases from V and 2 from J, leaving 12 bases between them. The CDR3 is 14 amino acids. Study-wide results and limits: The HLA-A and HLA-B alleles of most subjects were reportedly predicted accurately from TCR beta sequences. A later analysis associated under 20,000 TCR beta sequences with HLA alleles at a 0.05 false discovery rate. The study had only CMV serostatus as immune exposure information.

Note on this clone: What it binds is unknown.

The receptor was isolated from a man under 40 in good health and CMV-seropositive. The rearrangement joins TRBV9 to TRBJ2-7, with D perhaps matching TRBD1 (6 bases). Sequencing used PBMCs. CDR3 DNA sequence: TGTGCCAGCAGCGGTCCGGGACACACCTACGAGCAGTACTTC. Protein: CASSGPGHTYEQYF. Based on the CDR3 plus reference TRBV9 and TRBJ2-7, the full variable domain is DSGVTQTPKHLITATGQRVTLRCSPRSGDLSVYWYQQSLDQGLQFLIQYYNGEERAKGNILERFSAQQFPDLHSELNLSSLELGDSALYFCASSGPGHTYEQYFGPGTRLTVT.